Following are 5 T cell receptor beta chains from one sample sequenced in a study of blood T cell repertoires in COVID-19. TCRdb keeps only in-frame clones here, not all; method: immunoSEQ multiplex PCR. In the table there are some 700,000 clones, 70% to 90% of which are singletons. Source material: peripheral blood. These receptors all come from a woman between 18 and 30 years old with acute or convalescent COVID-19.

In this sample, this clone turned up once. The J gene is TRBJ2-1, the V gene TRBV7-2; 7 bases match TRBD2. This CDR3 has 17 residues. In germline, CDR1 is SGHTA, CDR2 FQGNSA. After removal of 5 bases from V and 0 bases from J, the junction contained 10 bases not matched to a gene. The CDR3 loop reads CASSLPGGSSSYNEQFF. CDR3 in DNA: TGTGCCAGCAGCCTACCGGGGGGATCCAGCTCCTACAATGAGCAGTTCTTC.

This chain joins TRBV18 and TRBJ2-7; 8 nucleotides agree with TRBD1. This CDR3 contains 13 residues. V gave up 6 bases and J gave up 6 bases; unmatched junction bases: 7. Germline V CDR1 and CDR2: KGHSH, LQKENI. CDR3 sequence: CASSPDRAGEQYF. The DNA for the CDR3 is TGTGCCAGCTCTCCGGACAGGGCGGGCGAGCAGTACTTC.

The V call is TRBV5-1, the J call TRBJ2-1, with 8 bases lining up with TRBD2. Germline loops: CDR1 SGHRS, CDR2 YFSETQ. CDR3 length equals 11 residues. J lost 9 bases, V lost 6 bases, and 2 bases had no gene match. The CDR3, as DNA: TGCGCCAGCAATAGCGGGGTTGAGCAGTTCTTC. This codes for CASNSGVEQFF.

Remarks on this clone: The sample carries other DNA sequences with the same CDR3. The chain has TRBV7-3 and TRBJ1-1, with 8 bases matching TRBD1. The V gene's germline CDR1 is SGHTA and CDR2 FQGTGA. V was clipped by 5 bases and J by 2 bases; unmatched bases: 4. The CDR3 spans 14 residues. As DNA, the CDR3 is TGTGCCAGCAGCCTCACAGGGGGAAACACTGAAGCTTTCTTT. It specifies CASSLTGGNTEAFF.

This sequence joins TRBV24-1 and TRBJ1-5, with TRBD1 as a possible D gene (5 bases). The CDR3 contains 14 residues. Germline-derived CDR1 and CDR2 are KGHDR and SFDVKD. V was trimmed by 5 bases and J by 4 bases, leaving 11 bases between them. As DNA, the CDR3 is TGTGCCACCAGTGCAGGGCTGGATAATCAGCCCCAGCATTTT. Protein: CATSAGLDNQPQHF.